This T cell receptor beta chain was recorded in a study of blood T cell repertoires in COVID-19. Generated by immunoSEQ multiplex PCR, the TCRdb table keeps only in-frame clones and is missing some. The data contain over 65,000 clones, 70% to 90% of them singletons. The germline V gene encodes CDR1 SNHLY and CDR2 FYNNEI. V was pared by 5 bases and J by 5 bases, with 12 bases between. CDR3 size: 13 residues. The clonotype was recovered from a man older than 75 with active or convalescent COVID-19. This rearrangement joins TRBV2 to TRBJ2-5; D is possibly TRBD1 (6 bases). Sequencing used peripheral blood. The CDR3 nucleotides are TGTGCCAGCAGTCCCTTGAGGGGGGAGACCCAGTACTTC. Its translation is CASSPLRGETQYF.